This entry lists 13 T cell receptor beta chains sequenced from one sample in a study of T cells after yellow fever vaccination. TCRdb ran MiXCR on the 5' RACE reads and lists one entry per CDR3 protein. The repertoire holds around 300,000 distinct CDR3 sequences, roughly 13% seen once, with roughly 0.5% in the top ten. This specimen was CD4+ T cells sorted from PBMCs, taken 45 days after the yellow fever booster vaccination. The receptors originated from a man aged 30 to 39 who received the YFV17D yellow fever vaccine.

This clonotype has a handful of counts. The rearrangement uses TRBV29-1 and TRBJ2-3, with 8 bases identical to TRBD2. This CDR3 has 14 amino acids. The V and J ends lost 7 bases and 2 bases, in that order; junction bases with no gene match: 8. Per the germline V gene, CDR1 is SQVTM and CDR2 is ANQGSEA. The CDR3 here is CSANQRGPTDTQYF. CDR3 coding DNA: TGCAGCGCCAATCAGCGGGGGCCCACAGATACGCAGTATTTT.

V is TRBV12-3 or TRBV12-4 and J is TRBJ2-1; D could derive from TRBD1 or TRBD2 (5 bases each). V lost 5 bases to trimming and J lost 8 bases, with 16 bases between them. CDR3 length: 14 residues. The CDR3 region is CASSPYNRDHEQFF. Here the CDR3 DNA reads TGTGCCAGCAGTCCATACAACCGGGACCATGAGCAGTTCTTC.

This chain uses TRBV29-1 with TRBJ2-1, with D tentatively TRBD1 (6 bases). From germline, CDR1 is SQVTM and CDR2 ANQGSEA. The CDR3 is 14 residues long. V lost 8 bases, J lost 5 bases, and 19 bases lay in between. CDR3 DNA sequence: TGCAGCACAGGGTTGCGGCCCCCGAACAATGAGCAGTTCTTC. Amino acid sequence: CSTGLRPPNNEQFF.

V gene TRBV5-1 combines with J gene TRBJ2-2; 11 bases line up with TRBD2. CDR3 length equals 18 residues. Trimming at V came to 3 bases and at J to 4 bases, leaving 11 bases not matched to a gene. In germline, CDR1 is SGHRS, CDR2 YFSETQ. Here the CDR3 DNA reads TGCGCCAGCAGCTCTAGGTCCCTAGCGGGAGGTTTCACCGGGGAGCTGTTTTTT. It is translated as CASSSRSLAGGFTGELFF.

The CDR3 DNA is TGCAGTGCTAGACTAGTCTCCAGATACGAGCAGTACTTC. Encoded protein: CSARLVSRYEQYF. The rearrangement links TRBV20-1 to TRBJ2-7; D unclear. Germline V CDR1 and CDR2: DFQATT, SNEGSKA (reference sequence). V was trimmed by 2 bases and J by 4 bases, leaving 12 bases between them. The CDR3 is 13 residues long.

The J gene is TRBJ2-5, the V gene TRBV20-1; TRBD1 might be the D (5 bases). Germline V gene lookup returns CDR1 DFQATT and CDR2 SNEGSKA (reference sequence). CDR3 length equals 13 residues. CDR3: CSSKGRGRETQYF. The CDR3 region has the DNA TGCAGCTCCAAGGGGCGCGGAAGAGAGACCCAGTACTTC.

This clonotype has only a few counts. The chain uses TRBV10-2 and TRBJ2-7; TRBD2 matches at 11 bases. The CDR3 totals 15 residues. J lost 4 bases, V lost 6 bases, and 8 bases had no gene match. CDR1 WSHSY and CDR2 SAAADI come from the germline V gene. CDR3 in amino acids: CASSGGLAEGYEQYF. CDR3 nucleotide sequence: TGCGCCAGCAGCGGGGGACTAGCGGAGGGGTACGAGCAGTACTTC.

Only a few counts were recorded for this clonotype. The chain carries TRBV29-1 and TRBJ2-5; 9 bases align to TRBD1. V was clipped by 4 bases and J by 4 bases; unmatched bases: 10. The germline V gene encodes CDR1 SQVTM and CDR2 ANQGSEA. The CDR3 is made up of 15 amino acids. The chain's CDR3 is CSVALGTGLGETQYF. In nucleotides, the CDR3 is TGCAGCGTTGCCCTCGGGACAGGGCTGGGAGAGACCCAGTACTTC.

The V and J genes are TRBV7-3 and TRBJ1-1; the D is unclear. This CDR3 is built from 15 residues. In germline, CDR1 is SGHTA, CDR2 FQGTGA. The ends were cut back, 5 bases at V and 6 bases at J, with 19 bases in the middle. The CDR3 sequence: CASSPRTGGYAEAFF. As DNA, the CDR3 is TGTGCCAGCAGCCCGCGGACGGGAGGGTACGCTGAAGCTTTCTTT.

This clonotype was detected only a few times. V is TRBV7-2 and J is TRBJ2-3, with D tentatively TRBD1 or TRBD2 (5 bases each). Germline assignment: CDR1 SGHTA and CDR2 FQGNSA. The CDR3 is 11 amino acids. V was clipped by 7 bases and J by 10 bases, with 12 bases between them. CDR3 sequence reads: CASTVLGAQYF. The CDR3 bases are TGTGCCAGCACCGTTTTGGGGGCGCAGTATTTT.

Worth noting for this clonotype: This sequence may be a read error, since a much larger clone differs from it by one base. The J gene is TRBJ1-6, the V gene TRBV4-3, with 7 bases matching TRBD1. The CDR3 contains 16 residues. Germline V gene sequence: CDR1 LGHNA, CDR2 YSLEER. V shed 0 bases and J 6 bases; nucleotides not matched to a gene: 5. The CDR3 bases are TGCGCCAGCAGCCAAGAAGCGGGACAGATTAATTCACCCCTCCACTTT. Its protein is CASSQEAGQINSPLHF.

J is TRBJ2-5 and V is TRBV14, with 10 nucleotides matching TRBD2. V trimming: 4 bases; J trimming: 7 bases; junction bases outside the gene matches: 12. This CDR3 spans 16 amino acids. Germline loops: CDR1 SGHDN, CDR2 FVKESK. CDR3 loop: CASSLDLAGAVRTQYF. The CDR3 nucleotides read TGTGCCAGCAGCCTGGATCTAGCGGGAGCGGTGAGGACCCAGTACTTC.

This clonotype has just a few counts. The chain couples TRBV7-9 to TRBJ2-3; 12 bases align to TRBD2. CDR3 length: 15 residues. With 1 base clipped from V and 4 bases from J, the junction kept 0 bases outside the gene matches. CDR1 and CDR2 from the germline V gene are SEHNR and FQNEAQ (reference sequence). CDR3 sequence: CASSLGTSGADTQYF. For the CDR3, the DNA is TGTGCCAGCAGCTTAGGGACTAGCGGGGCAGATACGCAGTATTTT.